One T cell receptor beta chain is described in this entry. This CDR3 has 13 amino acids. After removal of 7 bases from V and 2 bases from J, the junction contained 5 bases not matched to a gene. CDR1 MNHEY and CDR2 SVGAGI come from the germline V gene. The table came from immunoSEQ multiplex PCR; TCRdb's copy has only in-frame clones and leaves some out. The sample consists of approximately 120,000 clones, 85% to 90% of them appearing once. This record belongs to a study of blood T cell repertoires in COVID-19. Input material: peripheral blood. This receptor was obtained from a human donor in a cohort sampled during active COVID-19. V is TRBV6-5 and J is TRBJ2-7; TRBD1 agrees at 7 bases. CDR3 amino acids: CASNKQGTYEQYF. As DNA, the CDR3 is TGTGCCAGCAACAAACAGGGGACCTACGAGCAGTACTTC.